The subject of this entry is one T cell receptor beta chain. Its antigen is unidentified. This entry belongs to a study of T-cell memory formation after mild COVID-19. General observations from the study: CD8+ contracting clones occupied EMRA, while CD4+ ones occupied mainly CM and EM. Among clones contracting day 15 to 85, CD4/CD8 was balanced, whereas later expanders leaned CD4+.

The CDR3 length is 14 residues. CDR1 and CDR2 (germline): SNHLY, FYNNEI. V lost 8 bases and J lost 4; bases outside the gene matches: 9. Constant-segment primers and 5'RACE yielded cDNA libraries for TCR alpha and TCR beta, each carrying sample barcodes and UMIs. TCRdb re-derived calls from the 5' RACE reads in MiXCR, one entry per CDR3 protein. The sample has around 450,000 distinct CDR3 sequences, approximately 24% seen once. The gene calls are TRBV2 and TRBJ2-7; 9 bases map to TRBD1. Sequenced input: PBMCs or a T cell subset sorted from them (not recorded which). The receptor comes from an adult woman who had mild COVID-19 (a few samples of this study predate the infection). Cell type and time point are not known. This chain's CDR3 is CASLFWDRAYEQYF. The CDR3 DNA reads TGTGCCAGCTTATTTTGGGACAGGGCGTACGAGCAGTACTTC.